The 2 T cell receptor beta chains below were found in one sample sequenced in a study of Ad26.COV2.S vaccination and SARS-CoV-2 variants. Repertoires were generated with immunoSEQ multiplex PCR, while TCRdb's copy carries only in-frame clones and drops some. The repertoire has roughly 320,000 clones, 80% to 90% of them found once; the top ten carry 3.4%. This sample's treatment: roughly 18 received Ad26.COV2.S at low or high dose, single or two shots; about 5 received placebo; per-sample allocation not given. At day 63 after the first vaccine or placebo injection, samples were drawn. Here the sequenced sample was peripheral blood, taken in a trial of Ad26.COV2.S vaccine versus placebo. Every receptor here comes from a person between 18 and 65 years old who received the Ad26.COV2.S COVID-19 vaccine or a placebo.

This clone occurred once. This chain uses TRBV6-5 with TRBJ2-1; possible D gene TRBD2, 6 bases. Germline V gives CDR1 MNHEY, CDR2 SVGAGI. CDR3 length equals 16 residues. Between the trimmed V and J ends, which lost 2 bases and 6 bases, there was a span of 17 bases. The CDR3 DNA sequence: TGTGCCAGCAGTTACCCTACAGATGCCGGGGGCAATGAGCAGTTCTTC. It translates to CASSYPTDAGGNEQFF.

The rearrangement joins TRBV5-5 to TRBJ1-2, with TRBD1 identical over 8 bases. This CDR3 has 15 amino acids. The trim removed 0 bases at V and 5 bases at J, leaving 6 bases unmatched. Germline assignment: CDR1 SGHKS and CDR2 YYEKEE (reference sequence). The CDR3 sequence is CASSLAGTGDYGYTF. The CDR3 nucleotides are TGTGCCAGCAGCTTGGCCGGGACAGGCGATTATGGCTACACCTTC. The variable domain in full, completed from reference TRBV5-5 and TRBJ1-2, reads DAGVTQSPTHLIKTRGQQVTLRCSPISGHKSVSWYQQVLGQGPQFIFQYYEKEERGRGNFPDRFSARQFPNYSSELNVNALLLGDSALYLCASSLAGTGDYGYTFGSGTRLTVV.